This paragraph covers one TCR beta chain sequence. This table comes from immunoSEQ multiplex PCR, and its TCRdb copy is limited to in-frame clones, with some not included. The sample shows more than 90,000 clones, 90% of them seen only once. This record comes from a study of T cell responses to AZD1222 COVID-19 vaccine. The germline V gene encodes CDR1 SEHNR and CDR2 FQNEAQ (reference sequence). Trimming removed 4 bases from V and 4 bases from J; junction bases left unmatched: 6. The CDR3 contains 17 residues. V and J are TRBV7-9 and TRBJ2-2, with 13 bases that match TRBD2. The TCR originated in an adult in good health. Sample: peripheral blood, taken on day 0 of AZD1222 vaccination. The CDR3 DNA reads as TGTGCCAGCAGCTCGCCGGGACTAGCGGGGTTCACCGGGGAGCTGTTTTTT. Residues: CASSSPGLAGFTGELFF.